These 13 T cell receptor beta chains were all obtained from the same sample, sequenced in a study of human T cells and chemical hapten exposure. As for time point: pre-sensitization, week 0. As for treatment: therapeutic diphenylcyclopropenone sensitization with weekly scalp DPC. Whole blood that had not been fractionated was the source of extracted total RNA. TCRdb fed the RACE reads into MiXCR, producing one record per CDR3 protein. The sample holds tens of thousands of distinct CDR3 sequences, more than 9% seen once. This sample comprised whole blood, obtained in connection with sensitization to the hapten diphenylcyclopropenone (DPC). The receptors stem from a woman younger than 45 with alopecia areata. Some clones in this sample may be carry-over from other donors' samples.

This clonotype came up a few times. The CDR3 DNA is TGTGCCAGCAGCTTACCCCCGACTTCTCGACAGATTAAGACTTATGGCTACACCTTC. It specifies CASSLPPTSRQIKTYGYTF. The rearrangement links TRBV7-2 to TRBJ1-2; a possible D gene is TRBD1 (5 bases). V was trimmed by 2 bases and J by 5 bases, leaving 27 bases between them. The CDR3 has 19 residues. Germline CDR1 is SGHTA and CDR2 is FQGNSA.

This chain joins TRBV5-6 and TRBJ2-3; D is perhaps TRBD1 or TRBD2 (5 bases each). V lost 2 bases and J 1 base, leaving 14 bases between the germline ends. CDR3 length equals 16 residues. Germline V CDR1 and CDR2: SGHDT, YYEEEE. CDR3 residues: CASSFNRDRRTDTQYF. For the CDR3, the DNA is TGTGCCAGCAGCTTCAACCGGGACCGACGCACAGATACGCAGTATTTT.

This sequence joins TRBV7-8 and TRBJ2-7; D gene ambiguous. V lost 5 bases and J lost 6, with 11 bases in between. Looked up from germline, CDR1 is SGHVS and CDR2 is FQNEAQ. The CDR3 runs 12 residues. The CDR3 bases are TGTGCCAGCAGCCCCGGGCACCCCGAGCAGTACTTC. Amino acids: CASSPGHPEQYF.

The rearrangement links TRBV7-3 to TRBJ2-3; 11 bases match TRBD2. Germline V gene sequence: CDR1 SGHTA, CDR2 FQGTGA. The V and J ends lost 4 bases and 5 bases, in that order; junction bases with no gene match: 11. The CDR3 has 17 amino acids. CDR3 residues: CASSSRGGTSGKDTQYF. CDR3 nucleotide sequence: TGTGCCAGCAGCTCGAGGGGGGGGACTAGCGGTAAAGATACGCAGTATTTT.

The DNA for the CDR3 is TGTGCCAGCAGCTTAGCGCCAGGGAACACTGAAGCTTTCTTT. Translating it yields CASSLAPGNTEAFF. The chain has TRBV7-6 and TRBJ1-1; D gene ambiguous. With 0 bases removed from V and 1 base from J, the gap between germline ends came to 6 bases. The CDR3 has 14 amino acids. CDR1 is SGHVS and CDR2 is FNYEAQ in the germline V gene.

This clonotype was observed a handful of times. The chain joins TRBV2 to TRBJ1-1, with D tentatively TRBD1 (6 bases). V was clipped by 7 bases and J by 1 base, with 16 bases between them. CDR3 length: 15 residues. Germline lookup yields CDR1 SNHLY and CDR2 FYNNEI. This CDR3 is CASKSATGRNTEAFF. The DNA for the CDR3 is TGTGCCAGCAAGTCTGCCACAGGGAGGAACACTGAAGCTTTCTTT.

In this sample, this clonotype turned up many times. The chain couples TRBV2 to TRBJ2-6, with 7 bases lining up with TRBD1. This CDR3 has 17 amino acids. With V trimmed by 6 bases and J by 0 bases, 8 bases remained unmatched. Germline values: CDR1 SNHLY, CDR2 FYNNEI. CDR3 sequence reads: CASSQTGWSSGANVLTF. Here the CDR3 DNA reads TGTGCCAGCAGCCAGACAGGGTGGTCCTCTGGGGCCAACGTCCTGACTTTC.

The chain couples TRBV3-1 to TRBJ2-1, with a possible D match to TRBD1 (6 bases). From germline, CDR1 is LGHDT and CDR2 YNNKEL (reference sequence). The germline V and J ends were trimmed by 0 bases and 6 bases, with 21 bases remaining between them. The CDR3 length is 18 residues. CDR3: CASSQEDRGFSLTNEQFF. Written as DNA, the CDR3 is TGTGCCAGCAGCCAAGAGGACAGAGGTTTCAGCCTCACCAATGAGCAGTTCTTC.

This clonotype was seen repeatedly, ten times or more. The V gene is TRBV20-1, the J gene TRBJ2-3; 12 bases align to TRBD2. The CDR3 covers 14 residues. Germline CDR1 DFQATT, CDR2 SNEGSKA (reference sequence). Trimming at V came to 4 bases and at J to 2 bases, leaving 1 base not matched to a gene. The CDR3 protein is CSATSGGATDTQYF. In nucleotides, the CDR3 is TGCAGTGCTACTAGCGGGGGGGCCACAGATACGCAGTATTTT.

This clonotype was seen repeatedly, ten times or more. CDR3 protein: CASSPTSGGGLNEQFF. In DNA, the CDR3 is TGTGCCAGCAGCCCGACTAGCGGGGGGGGTCTGAATGAGCAGTTCTTC. This chain connects TRBV2 to TRBJ2-1; 14 nucleotides align to TRBD2. Germline lookup yields CDR1 SNHLY and CDR2 FYNNEI. After removal of 6 bases from V and 7 bases from J, the junction contained 8 bases not matched to a gene. CDR3 length: 16 residues.

The sample holds many counts of this clonotype. The chain joins TRBV24-1 to TRBJ2-1; 7 bases fit TRBD1. CDR1 is KGHDR, CDR2 SFDVKD, per germline. The CDR3 is made up of 14 amino acids. J was trimmed by 7 bases and V by 3 bases; bases with no gene match: 5. The CDR3 spells CATSDAKGANEQFF. CDR3 DNA: TGTGCCACCAGTGATGCTAAGGGGGCGAATGAGCAGTTCTTC.

This clonotype was observed at least ten times. This chain joins TRBV3-1 and TRBJ1-1; D is ambiguous. Trimming stripped 1 base from V and 5 bases from J, with 8 bases between. Germline V gene sequence: CDR1 LGHDT, CDR2 YNNKEL (reference sequence). The CDR3 loop spans 13 amino acids. The CDR3 loop is CASSQGSYTEAFF. CDR3 in DNA: TGTGCCAGCAGCCAAGGGAGTTATACTGAAGCTTTCTTT.

V is TRBV5-4 and J is TRBJ1-6; 9 nucleotides line up with TRBD1. The trim removed 4 bases at V and 8 bases at J, leaving 4 bases unmatched. The CDR3 is 14 amino acids. The germline CDR1 and CDR2 sequences are SGHNT and YYREEE (reference sequence). Here the CDR3 reads CASSGDRAHSPLHF. The CDR3 DNA is TGTGCCAGCAGCGGGGACAGGGCCCATTCACCCCTCCACTTT.